The 3 T cell receptor beta chains below were found in one sample sequenced in a study of monozygotic twins with inflammatory bowel disease. After re-calling the 5' RACE reads, TCRdb lists one entry per CDR3 protein, DNA absent. This specimen shows about 330,000 distinct CDR3 sequences; the ten leading clones hold approximately 2%. Sequencing was carried out using blood. These receptors came from a human donor with ulcerative colitis or Crohn's disease, or a healthy co-twin of an affected twin (not recorded which).

The chain links TRBV21-1 to TRBJ2-7; the TCRdb call, TRBD1, lacks DNA for checking. TRBV21-1 is annotated as a pseudogene. This CDR3 contains 15 residues. The CDR3 loop is CASSKSRTGVHEQYF.

The chain links TRBV7-9 to TRBJ2-7; the D call from TCRdb, TRBD1, cannot be confirmed without DNA. This CDR3 is built from 14 residues. Germline lookup yields CDR1 SEHNR and CDR2 FQNEAQ (reference sequence). This CDR3 is CASSFWDREHEQYF.

The V call is TRBV12-3 or TRBV12-4, the J call TRBJ2-1; TCRdb's D call, TRBD2, is unchecked because there is no DNA. This CDR3 is 14 amino acids long. CDR3 in amino acids: CASRRDFKYNEQFF.